This T cell receptor (beta chain) was observed in a study of blood T cells in healthy people across ages. This clonotype was seen only a few times. V shed 5 bases and J shed 3 bases, with 14 bases lying between them. CDR1 and CDR2 from the germline V gene are LGHNT and FRNRAP. The CDR3 has 14 amino acids. With a J-beta primer mix and a sample-barcoded 5' primer, a second PCR ran about 7 to 11 cycles. From the 5' RACE reads, TCRdb called clonotypes with MiXCR, one entry per CDR3 protein. Among under 1,100,000 distinct CDR3 sequences listed, under 30% were seen once. This sample was shared with a second study, whose subject was T cells of mothers and their children.

V usage is TRBV12-5 and J usage is TRBJ2-7; unclear D gene. This sequence was found in a girl under 10 years old in good health. The sequencing sample was made of blood. The CDR3 protein is CASGHVDGSYEQYF. In DNA form, the CDR3 reads TGTGCTAGTGGTCACGTCGACGGCAGCTACGAGCAGTACTTC.